A single sample is the source of the 19 T cell receptor beta chains below, sequenced in a study of regulatory dendritic cells for organ transplantation. Method: immunoSEQ multiplex PCR; TCRdb's copy keeps in-frame clones and lacks some. The top ten hold 20% to 25% of the sample, which has about 3,500 clones, 45% to 75% seen once. CFSE-labeled sorted T cells met regulatory or mature dendritic cells for 4 to 6 days. No antigen has been assigned to these receptors. The sequenced material came from memory CD8+ T cells from blood cultured with dendritic cells. The subset denotes: CD45RO+ memory T cells. The origin of the receptors is a human donor in good health.

The gene calls are TRBV6-5 and TRBJ2-3; D is perhaps TRBD2 (5 bases). Germline V gene data show CDR1 as MNHEY and CDR2 as SVGAGI. This CDR3 is 16 amino acids long. Trimming removed 1 base from V and 1 base from J, with 12 bases in between. The CDR3 DNA reads as TGTGCCAGCAGTTACTGGCTAGCCGGGGGCACAGATACGCAGTATTTT. Translated: CASSYWLAGGTDTQYF.

The rearrangement joins TRBV4-3 to TRBJ2-5, with 7 positions matching TRBD2. The V gene's germline CDR1 is LGHNA and CDR2 YSLEER. Trimming cost V 0 bases and J 5 bases; bases outside gene matches: 6. The CDR3 length is 15 residues. The CDR3 bases are TGCGCCAGCAGCCAAGATTTTAGCGGGCGGGAGACCCAGTACTTC. Translation gives CASSQDFSGRETQYF.

As DNA, the CDR3 is TGTGCCAGCAGCTTAGAATCGACTAGAGGCACTGAAGCTTTCTTT. It is translated as CASSLESTRGTEAFF. V and J are TRBV7-9 and TRBJ1-1; D gene uncertain. The germline V gene encodes CDR1 SEHNR and CDR2 FQNEAQ (reference sequence). This CDR3 is built from 15 residues. V was clipped by 1 base and J by 4 bases, with 13 bases between them.

This chain connects TRBV13 to TRBJ2-7, with TRBD2 matching 7 bases. This CDR3 has 14 residues. The V gene's germline CDR1 is PRHDT and CDR2 FYEKMQ (reference sequence). V dropped 2 bases and J dropped 1; count of bases not matched to a gene: 2. The CDR3 nucleotides are TGTGCCAGCAGCTTACTCGGGGGGTCCTACGAGCAGTACTTC. Translating it yields CASSLLGGSYEQYF.

Of note for this clone: The missing conserved phenylalanine or tryptophan at the end of this CDR3 makes a read error likely. The chain links TRBV10-1 to TRBJ1-6; D gene ambiguous. Germline CDR1 is WNHNN and CDR2 is SYGVQD (reference sequence). The CDR3 is 20 residues long. V lost 4 bases and J 2 bases, leaving 24 bases between the germline ends. Here the CDR3 reads CASSGNNAPGRPPYNSPLHL. The CDR3 DNA reads as TGCGCCAGCAGTGGGAACAATGCGCCAGGCCGTCCTCCCTATAATTCACCCCTCCACTTG.

The chain employs TRBV4-1 and TRBJ2-1; D is unresolved. The CDR3 is 12 residues long. Per the germline V gene, CDR1 is MGHRA and CDR2 is YSYEKL. V lost 2 bases and J 10 bases, leaving 9 bases between the germline ends. CDR3 residues: CASSQIADEQFF. CDR3 nucleotide sequence: TGCGCCAGCAGCCAAATAGCAGACGAGCAGTTCTTC.

The chain recombines TRBV12-5 with TRBJ1-1, with D possibly TRBD1 on 6 matching bases. In germline, CDR1 is LGHNT, CDR2 FRNRAP. Deletions cut 1 base from V and 4 bases from J, with 13 bases between. The CDR3 covers 15 residues. The CDR3 loop is CASGLDTGSSTEAFF. CDR3 nucleotide sequence: TGTGCTAGTGGTTTGGACACAGGGTCGAGCACTGAAGCTTTCTTT.

The chain employs TRBV6-6 and TRBJ2-1; the D is unclear. Per germline, CDR1 MNHNY and CDR2 SVGAGI (reference sequence). The CDR3 covers 11 residues. V was clipped by 5 bases and J by 8 bases, with 7 bases between them. CDR3 nucleotides: TGTGCCAGCAGTCCCACGGATGAGCAGTTCTTC. Translation: CASSPTDEQFF.

This clone has more than one count but fewer than ten. The rearrangement joins TRBV4-2 to TRBJ2-3; 8 bases are shared with TRBD1. The germline gives CDR1 LGHNA, CDR2 YNFKEQ. After removal of 0 bases from V and 3 bases from J, the junction contained 2 bases not matched to a gene. The CDR3 sequence is 15 residues long. The CDR3 nucleotides are TGTGCCAGCAGCCAAGATGACAGGGGAACAGATACGCAGTATTTT. Translated: CASSQDDRGTDTQYF.

This clone was counted a single time. V gene TRBV7-9 combines with J gene TRBJ2-5, with 7 bases identical to TRBD2. The V gene's germline CDR1 is SEHNR and CDR2 FQNEAQ (reference sequence). Trimming at V came to 5 bases and at J to 5 bases, leaving 5 bases not matched to a gene. The CDR3 spans 13 residues. The CDR3, as DNA: TGTGCCAGCAGCCTGAGCGGGGTCGAGACCCAGTACTTC. It specifies CASSLSGVETQYF.

The chain carries TRBV9 and TRBJ2-2; D is ambiguous. Germline CDR1 SGDLS, CDR2 YYNGEE. The V end lost 0 bases, the J end lost 8 bases, and 11 bases lay between the germline ends. The CDR3 length is 14 residues. The DNA of the CDR3 is TGTGCCAGCAGCGTAGCCCGGTCACCGGGGGAGCTGTTTTTT. Its translation is CASSVARSPGELFF. Full variable domain (rest looked up from reference TRBV9 and TRBJ2-2): DSGVTQTPKHLITATGQRVTLRCSPRSGDLSVYWYQQSLDQGLQFLIQYYNGEERAKGNILERFSAQQFPDLHSELNLSSLELGDSALYFCASSVARSPGELFFGEGSRLTVL.

The V call is TRBV7-3, the J call TRBJ2-1; 7 bases map to TRBD2. V shed 6 bases, J shed 6 bases, and the junction held 11 bases outside the gene matches. The CDR3 loop spans 15 amino acids. The germline CDR1 and CDR2 sequences are SGHTA and FQGTGA. The CDR3 reads CASRERGGTTNEQFF. CDR3 nucleotide sequence: TGTGCCAGCAGAGAGAGGGGAGGGACTACCAATGAGCAGTTCTTC.

This chain joins TRBV27 and TRBJ1-2, with TRBD1 matching over 10 bases. V trimming: 4 bases; J trimming: 4 bases; junction bases outside the gene matches: 3. The CDR3 runs to 14 residues. Germline V gene data show CDR1 as MNHEY and CDR2 as SMNVEV (reference sequence). This chain's CDR3 is CASSWDRGSYGYTF. CDR3 DNA: TGTGCCAGCAGTTGGGACAGGGGTAGCTATGGCTACACCTTC.

As DNA, the CDR3 is TGTGCCAGCAGTCCCAGACCGACAGGGGACACTGAAGCTTTCTTT. Translated, it gives CASSPRPTGDTEAFF. V is TRBV6-6 and J is TRBJ1-1, with 8 positions matching TRBD1. Per the germline V gene, CDR1 is MNHNY and CDR2 is SVGAGI (reference sequence). V was pared by 5 bases and J by 3 bases, with 8 bases of the junction left unmatched. This CDR3 is built from 15 residues.

The chain links TRBV4-3 to TRBJ2-7, with D perhaps TRBD1 (6 bases). V lost 2 bases, J lost 2 bases, and 13 bases lay in between. Per germline, CDR1 LGHNA and CDR2 YSLEER. The CDR3 has 15 residues. The CDR3 reads CASSQLWDIAYEQYF. DNA of the CDR3: TGCGCCAGCAGCCAACTTTGGGACATCGCCTACGAGCAGTACTTC.

This clone has a handful of counts. The chain employs TRBV7-9 and TRBJ2-6; D uncertain. Germline V gene data show CDR1 as SEHNR and CDR2 as FQNEAQ (reference sequence). This CDR3 has 14 residues. V was cut by 5 bases and J by 2 bases, with 7 bases left in between. CDR3 residues: CASSPSAGANVLTF. The CDR3 DNA reads as TGTGCCAGCAGCCCCTCCGCTGGGGCCAACGTCCTGACTTTC. Looking up the rest from reference TRBV7-9 and TRBJ2-6 gives the full variable domain: DTGVSQNPRHKITKRGQNVTFRCDPISEHNRLYWYRQTLGQGPEFLTYFQNEAQLEKSRLLSDRFSAERPKGSFSTLEIQRTEQGDSAMYLCASSPSAGANVLTFGAGSRLTVL.

This clone was counted a few times. The rearrangement links TRBV5-4 to TRBJ2-1, with unresolved D. The germline V gene has CDR1 SGHNT and CDR2 YYREEE (reference sequence). This CDR3 is built from 14 residues. V gave up 0 bases and J gave up 2 bases, with 6 bases separating them. CDR3 sequence (DNA): TGTGCCAGCAGCTTGGGAGAGACCTACAATGAGCAGTTCTTC. It yields the protein CASSLGETYNEQFF.

The chain carries TRBV19 and TRBJ2-3, with 9 bases lining up with TRBD2. Germline V lookup: CDR1 LNHDA, CDR2 SQIVND (reference sequence). J gave up 4 bases and V 10 bases, and 9 bases lay outside the gene matches. The CDR3 consists of 14 residues. The CDR3 region is CATGQERGADTQYF. DNA of the CDR3: TGTGCCACCGGGCAGGAGCGGGGGGCAGATACGCAGTATTTT. Based on the CDR3 plus reference TRBV19 and TRBJ2-3, the full variable domain is DGGITQSPKYLFRKEGQNVTLSCEQNLNHDAMYWYRQDPGQGLRLIYYSQIVNDFQKGDIAEGYSVSREKKESFPLTVTSAQKNPTAFYLCATGQERGADTQYFGPGTRLTVL.

This clone was observed once. The genes are TRBV9 and TRBJ1-1; the D gene is possibly TRBD1 (6 bases). Trimming stripped 4 bases from V and 2 bases from J, with 15 bases between. Per germline, CDR1 SGDLS and CDR2 YYNGEE. This CDR3 has 15 residues. In nucleotides, the CDR3 is TGTGCCAGCAGCCAAATTATCGGGACAAACACTGAAGCTTTCTTT. It is translated as CASSQIIGTNTEAFF.